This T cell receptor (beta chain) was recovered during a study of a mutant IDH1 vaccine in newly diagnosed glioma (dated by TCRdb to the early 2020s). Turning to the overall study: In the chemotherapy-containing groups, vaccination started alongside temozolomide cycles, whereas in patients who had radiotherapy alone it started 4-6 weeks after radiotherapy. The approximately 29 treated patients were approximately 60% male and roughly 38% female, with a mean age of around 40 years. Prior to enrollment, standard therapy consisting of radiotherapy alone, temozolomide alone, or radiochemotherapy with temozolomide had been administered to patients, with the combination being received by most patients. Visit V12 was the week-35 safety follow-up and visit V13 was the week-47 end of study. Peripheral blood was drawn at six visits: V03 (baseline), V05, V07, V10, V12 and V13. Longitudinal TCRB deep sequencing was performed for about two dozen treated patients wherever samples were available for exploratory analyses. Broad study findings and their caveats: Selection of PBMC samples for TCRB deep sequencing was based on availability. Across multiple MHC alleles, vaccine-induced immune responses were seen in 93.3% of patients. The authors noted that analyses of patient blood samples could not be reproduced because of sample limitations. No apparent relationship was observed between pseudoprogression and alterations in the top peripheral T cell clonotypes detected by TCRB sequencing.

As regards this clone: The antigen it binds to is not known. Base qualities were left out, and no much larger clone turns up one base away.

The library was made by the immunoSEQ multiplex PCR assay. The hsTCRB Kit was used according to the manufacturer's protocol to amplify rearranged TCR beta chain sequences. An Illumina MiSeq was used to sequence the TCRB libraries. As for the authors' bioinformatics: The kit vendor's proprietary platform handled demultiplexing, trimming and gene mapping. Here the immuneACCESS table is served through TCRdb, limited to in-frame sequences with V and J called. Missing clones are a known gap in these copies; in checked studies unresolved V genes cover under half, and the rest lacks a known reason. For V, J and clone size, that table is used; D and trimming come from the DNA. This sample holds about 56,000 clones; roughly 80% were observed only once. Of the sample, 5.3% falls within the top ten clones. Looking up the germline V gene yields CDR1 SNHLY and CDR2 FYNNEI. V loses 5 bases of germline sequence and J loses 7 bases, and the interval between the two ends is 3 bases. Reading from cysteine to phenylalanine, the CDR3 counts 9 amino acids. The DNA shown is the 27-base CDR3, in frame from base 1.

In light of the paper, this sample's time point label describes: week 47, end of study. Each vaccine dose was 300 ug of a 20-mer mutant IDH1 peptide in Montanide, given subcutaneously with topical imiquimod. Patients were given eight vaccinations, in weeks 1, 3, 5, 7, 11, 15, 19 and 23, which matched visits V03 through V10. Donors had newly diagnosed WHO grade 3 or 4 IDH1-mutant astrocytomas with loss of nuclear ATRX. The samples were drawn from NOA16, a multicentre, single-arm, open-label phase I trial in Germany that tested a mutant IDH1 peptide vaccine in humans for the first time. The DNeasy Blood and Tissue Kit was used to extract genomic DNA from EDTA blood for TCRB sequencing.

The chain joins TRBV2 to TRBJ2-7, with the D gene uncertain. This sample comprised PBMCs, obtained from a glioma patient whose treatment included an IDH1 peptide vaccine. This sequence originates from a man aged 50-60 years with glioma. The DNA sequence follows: TGTGCCAGCAGTAAAGAGCAGTACTTC. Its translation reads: CASSKEQYF.